This T cell receptor beta chain was recorded in a study of cytomegalovirus exposure and HLA in healthy donors. Healthy people donating bone marrow made up the donors. This clone was observed once. What it binds is unknown. Trimming removed 4 bases from V and 3 bases from J, with 7 bases in between. Germline assignment: CDR1 MNHEY and CDR2 SVGAGI. This CDR3 is built from 13 residues. Overall study results and limits: Among TCR beta chains of equal frequency, HLA-associated ones were more clonally expanded in a later analysis. CMV serostatus was the sole immune exposure data available. Productive rates of about 87% or about 30% were seen for most TCR beta V segments in an earlier analysis.

A multiplex PCR was run with 60 Vbeta primers and 13 Jbeta primers. Assay used: immunoSEQ multiplex PCR; TCRdb lists only in-frame clones, some missing. Here the sample spans roughly 100,000 clones, 60% to 85% being singletons. The source is a male donor in good health and CMV-seropositive. The sequencing sample was made of PBMCs. The chain uses TRBV6-5 and TRBJ1-3; D is uncertain. The CDR3 DNA reads as TGTGCCAGCAGTTCCCCGTATGGAAACACCATATATTTT. Protein sequence: CASSSPYGNTIYF.